The present entry profiles one T cell receptor beta chain with its context. Its cognate antigen is unknown. The CDR3 spans 13 residues. CDR1 and CDR2 from the germline V gene are LNHDA and SQIVND (reference sequence). This entry belongs to a study of cytomegalovirus exposure and HLA in healthy donors. Study-level information: An earlier analysis identified 120 million or so unique TCR beta sequences in 150 million to 200 million T cells. Study-wide points: Exclusion as indistinguishable affected some V segments, including TRBV6-2 and TRBV6-3.

PCR used 60 Vbeta primers and 13 Jbeta primers. Libraries were prepared by immunoSEQ multiplex PCR; TCRdb keeps only in-frame clonotypes and omits some of them. The listing contains 150,000 to 200,000 clones. The chain has TRBV19 and TRBJ2-5; no definite D call. The J call is uncertain, as TRBJ2-7 better fits the DNA end. The sample was PBMCs. The TCR was taken from a man aged 25-45 years in good health and CMV-seronegative. CDR3 coding DNA: TGTGCCAGTCGCGACCCGGGTTTCCACGAGCAGTACTTC. This sequence encodes CASRDPGFHEQYF.